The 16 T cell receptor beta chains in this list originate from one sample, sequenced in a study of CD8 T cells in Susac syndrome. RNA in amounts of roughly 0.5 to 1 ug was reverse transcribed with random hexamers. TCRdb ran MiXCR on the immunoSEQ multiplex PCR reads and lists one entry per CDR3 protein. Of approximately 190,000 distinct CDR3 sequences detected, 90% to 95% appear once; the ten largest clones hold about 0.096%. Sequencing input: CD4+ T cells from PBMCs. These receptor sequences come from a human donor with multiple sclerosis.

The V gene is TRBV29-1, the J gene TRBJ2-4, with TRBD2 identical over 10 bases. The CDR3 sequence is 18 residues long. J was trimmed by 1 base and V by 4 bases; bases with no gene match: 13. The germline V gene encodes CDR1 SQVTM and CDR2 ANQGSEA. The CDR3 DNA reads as TGCAGCGTTGTGTGGCTAGCGGGAGAACGCAGGGCCAAAAACATTCAGTACTTC. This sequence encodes CSVVWLAGERRAKNIQYF.

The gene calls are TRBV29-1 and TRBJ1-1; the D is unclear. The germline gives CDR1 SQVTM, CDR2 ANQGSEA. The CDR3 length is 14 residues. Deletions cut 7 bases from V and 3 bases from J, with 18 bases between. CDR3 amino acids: CSAVRWMDYTEAFF. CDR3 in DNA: TGCAGCGCCGTCCGGTGGATGGATTACACTGAAGCTTTCTTT.

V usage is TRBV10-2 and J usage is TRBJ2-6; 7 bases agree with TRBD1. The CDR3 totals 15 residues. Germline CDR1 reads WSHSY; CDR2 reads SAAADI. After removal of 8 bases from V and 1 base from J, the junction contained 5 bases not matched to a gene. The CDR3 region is CASSDRASGANVLTF. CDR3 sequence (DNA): TGCGCCAGCTCCGACAGGGCGTCTGGGGCCAACGTCCTGACTTTC.

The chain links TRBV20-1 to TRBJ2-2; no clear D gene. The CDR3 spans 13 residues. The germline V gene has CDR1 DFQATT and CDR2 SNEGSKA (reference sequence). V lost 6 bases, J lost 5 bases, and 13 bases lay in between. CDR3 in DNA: TGCAGTGCCCCCCTTGGAGCGACCGGGGAGCTGTTTTTT. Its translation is CSAPLGATGELFF.

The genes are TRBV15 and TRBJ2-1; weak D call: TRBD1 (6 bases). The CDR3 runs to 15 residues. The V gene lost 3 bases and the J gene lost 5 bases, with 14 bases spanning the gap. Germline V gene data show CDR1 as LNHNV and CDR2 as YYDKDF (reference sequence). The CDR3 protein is CATSSPGEHHNEQFF. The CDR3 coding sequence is TGTGCCACCAGCAGCCCAGGGGAGCACCACAATGAGCAGTTCTTC.

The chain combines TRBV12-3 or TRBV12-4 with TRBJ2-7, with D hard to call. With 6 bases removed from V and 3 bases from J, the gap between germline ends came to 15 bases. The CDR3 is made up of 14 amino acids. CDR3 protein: CASSSTQNHYEQYF. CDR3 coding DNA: TGTGCCAGCAGCTCGACACAGAACCACTACGAGCAGTACTTC.

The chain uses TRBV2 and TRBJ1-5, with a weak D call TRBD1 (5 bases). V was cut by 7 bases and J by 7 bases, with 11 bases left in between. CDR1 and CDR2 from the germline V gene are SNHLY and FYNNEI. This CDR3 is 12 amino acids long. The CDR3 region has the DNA TGTGCCAGCATGGGGGTCGAGCAGCCCCAGCATTTT. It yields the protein CASMGVEQPQHF. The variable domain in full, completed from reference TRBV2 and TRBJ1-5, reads EPEVTQTPSHQVTQMGQEVILRCVPISNHLYFYWYRQILGQKVEFLVSFYNNEISEKSEIFDDQFSVERPDGSNFTLKIRSTKLEDSAMYFCASMGVEQPQHFGDGTRLSIL.

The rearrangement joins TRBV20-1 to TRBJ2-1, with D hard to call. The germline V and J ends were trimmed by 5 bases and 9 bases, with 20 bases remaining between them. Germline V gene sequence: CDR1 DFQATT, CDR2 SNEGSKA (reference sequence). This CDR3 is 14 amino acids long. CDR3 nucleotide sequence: TGCAGTGCTCCCTATCCGAGAATCGCCGGTGAGCAGTTCTTC. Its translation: CSAPYPRIAGEQFF.

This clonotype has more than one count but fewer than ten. CDR3 DNA sequence: TGTGCCAGCAGTTTACTGGGCTATGGCTACACCTTC. This codes for CASSLLGYGYTF. This chain joins TRBV12-3 or TRBV12-4 and TRBJ1-2, with D uncertain. The CDR3 covers 12 residues. V lost 2 bases, J lost 4 bases, and 5 bases lay in between.

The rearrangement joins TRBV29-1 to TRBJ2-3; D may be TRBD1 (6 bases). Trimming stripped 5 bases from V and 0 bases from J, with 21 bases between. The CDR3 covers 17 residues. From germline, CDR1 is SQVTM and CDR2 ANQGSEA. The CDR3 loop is CSVFRRAGDWSTDTQYF. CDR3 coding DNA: TGCAGCGTTTTTCGACGGGCAGGGGATTGGAGCACAGATACGCAGTATTTT.

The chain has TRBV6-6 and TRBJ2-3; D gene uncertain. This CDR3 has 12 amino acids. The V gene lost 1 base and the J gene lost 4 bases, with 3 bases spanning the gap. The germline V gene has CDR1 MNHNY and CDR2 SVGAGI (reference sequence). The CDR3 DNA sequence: TGTGCCAGCAGTTACTTCGCAGATACGCAGTATTTT. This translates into CASSYFADTQYF.

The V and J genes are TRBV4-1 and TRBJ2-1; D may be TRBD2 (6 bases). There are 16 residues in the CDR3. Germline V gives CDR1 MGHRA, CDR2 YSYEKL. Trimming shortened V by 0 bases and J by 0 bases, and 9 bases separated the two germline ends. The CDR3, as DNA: TGCGCCAGCAGCCAAGATAGCGGAAGCTCCTACAATGAGCAGTTCTTC. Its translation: CASSQDSGSSYNEQFF.

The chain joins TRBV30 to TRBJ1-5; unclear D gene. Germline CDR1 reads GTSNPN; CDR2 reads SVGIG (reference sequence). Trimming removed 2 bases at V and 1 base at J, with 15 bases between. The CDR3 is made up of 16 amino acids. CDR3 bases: TGTGCCTGGAGTCCCCAGGACGTTAGGAGCAATCAGCCCCAGCATTTT. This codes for CAWSPQDVRSNQPQHF.

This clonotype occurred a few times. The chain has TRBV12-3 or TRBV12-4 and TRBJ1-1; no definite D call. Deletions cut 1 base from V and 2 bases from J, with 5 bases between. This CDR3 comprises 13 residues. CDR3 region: CASSLGPNTEAFF. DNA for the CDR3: TGTGCCAGCAGTTTAGGGCCCAACACTGAAGCTTTCTTT.

For the CDR3, the DNA is TGTGCCACCAGCAGAGATTTTACAGGGGGCGGGGAGGATCAGCCCCAGCATTTT. Translated, it gives CATSRDFTGGGEDQPQHF. The chain uses TRBV15 and TRBJ1-5; TRBD1 agrees at 9 bases. CDR3 length equals 18 residues. With V trimmed by 0 bases and J by 5 bases, 11 bases remained unmatched. The germline V gene has CDR1 LNHNV and CDR2 YYDKDF (reference sequence).

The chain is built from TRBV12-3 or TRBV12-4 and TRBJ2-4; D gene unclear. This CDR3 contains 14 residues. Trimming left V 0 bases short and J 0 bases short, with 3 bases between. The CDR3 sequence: CASSLAAAKNIQYF. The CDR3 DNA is TGTGCCAGCAGTTTAGCTGCAGCCAAAAACATTCAGTACTTC.